The 22 T cell receptor beta chains in this list originate from one sample, sequenced in a study of cytomegalovirus exposure and HLA in healthy donors. A multiplex PCR was run with 60 Vbeta primers and 13 Jbeta primers. This table comes from immunoSEQ multiplex PCR, and its TCRdb copy is limited to in-frame clones, with some not included. The profile shows fewer than 200,000 clones, roughly 87% of them singletons. The sample comprised PBMCs. These receptors all stem from a girl in the first two years of life in good health and CMV-seronegative.

V is TRBV5-6 and J is TRBJ2-1, with TRBD1 matching 8 bases. This CDR3 is built from 16 residues. Germline CDR1 reads SGHDT; CDR2 reads YYEEEE. J lost 6 bases, V lost 2 bases, and 10 bases had no gene match. The CDR3, as DNA: TGTGCCAGCAGCTTAATCCCGGGACAGGTCTCCAATGAGCAGTTCTTC. Translating gives CASSLIPGQVSNEQFF.

V is TRBV2 and J is TRBJ2-3; D call uncertain. Germline CDR1 is SNHLY and CDR2 is FYNNEI. Trimming stripped 3 bases from V and 7 bases from J, with 5 bases between. The CDR3 extends over 11 amino acids. The CDR3 DNA follows: TGTGCCAGCAGTGACGGGTATACGCAGTATTTT. It encodes CASSDGYTQYF.

The chain recombines TRBV4-2 with TRBJ2-5; D may be TRBD1 (5 bases). The end of the DNA is better explained by TRBJ2-7, so the J call may be wrong. Per the germline V gene, CDR1 is LGHNA and CDR2 is YNFKEQ. The CDR3 spans 14 residues. CDR3 sequence reads: CASSQPTTVYEQYF. Written as DNA, the CDR3 is TGTGCCAGCAGCCAACCGACGACAGTCTACGAGCAGTACTTC.

The rearrangement joins TRBV15 to TRBJ2-1; 8 bases match TRBD2. From germline, CDR1 is LNHNV and CDR2 YYDKDF (reference sequence). This CDR3 is 14 amino acids long. V trimming: 1 base; J trimming: 7 bases; junction bases outside the gene matches: 3. The CDR3 spells CATSRGVAGNEQFF. The CDR3 DNA reads TGTGCCACCAGCAGAGGGGTAGCGGGGAATGAGCAGTTCTTC.

The chain uses TRBV7-2 and TRBJ2-1; TRBD2 matches 8 bases. There are 15 residues in the CDR3. The V and J ends lost 1 base and 2 bases, in that order; junction bases with no gene match: 1. Germline CDR1 SGHTA, CDR2 FQGNSA. CDR3 sequence reads: CASSLGGGTYNEQFF. For the CDR3, the DNA is TGTGCCAGCAGCTTAGGCGGGGGGACCTACAATGAGCAGTTCTTC.

The chain has TRBV2 and TRBJ2-1, with 10 nucleotides matching TRBD2. There are 17 residues in the CDR3. V gave up 2 bases and J gave up 0 bases; unmatched junction bases: 4. Looked up from germline, CDR1 is SNHLY and CDR2 is FYNNEI. The chain's CDR3 is CASSERSSGSSYNEQFF. In nucleotides, the CDR3 is TGTGCCAGCAGTGAACGTTCTAGCGGGAGCTCCTACAATGAGCAGTTCTTC.

This clone was recorded once. This chain joins TRBV4-2 and TRBJ2-7, with D maybe TRBD2 (6 bases). CDR3 size: 16 residues. The ends were cut back, 0 bases at V and 3 bases at J, with 15 bases in the middle. CDR1 is LGHNA, CDR2 YNFKEQ, per germline. This CDR3 reads CASSQDSGSGNYEQYF. As DNA, the CDR3 is TGTGCCAGCAGCCAAGATAGTGGTAGCGGCAACTACGAGCAGTACTTC.

The J gene is TRBJ1-5, the V gene TRBV21-1. TRBV21-1 is noted as a pseudogene. The CDR3 spans 14 residues. CDR3 protein: CASSNNPGGVAQHF. Written as DNA, the CDR3 is TGTGCCAGCAGCAATAACCCGGGAGGGGTGGCCCAGCATTTT.

The chain couples TRBV18 to TRBJ1-1; tentative D call: TRBD1 (5 bases). The CDR3 consists of 14 residues. Germline V gene lookup returns CDR1 KGHSH and CDR2 LQKENI. Trimming took off 2 bases at V and 10 bases at J, with 17 bases between the two ends. The CDR3 loop is CASSPIPQDGRAFF. The CDR3 bases are TGTGCCAGCTCACCAATTCCACAGGACGGGCGAGCTTTCTTT.

This clone was found once. The chain has TRBV6-1 and TRBJ1-3, with 8 nucleotides matching TRBD1. The J segment lost 2 bases and the V segment lost 1 base, leaving 1 base of the junction unmatched. Germline CDR1 is MNHNS and CDR2 is SASEGT. The CDR3 loop spans 15 amino acids. CDR3 residues: CASSEEQGAGNTIYF. Here the CDR3 DNA reads TGTGCCAGCAGTGAAGAACAGGGGGCTGGAAACACCATATATTTT.

The chain joins TRBV29-1 to TRBJ2-3, with D possibly being TRBD2 (6 bases). Trimming took 2 bases from V and 0 from J, leaving 12 bases between them. CDR3 length: 15 amino acids. CDR1 is SQVTM and CDR2 is ANQGSEA in the germline V gene. Written as DNA, the CDR3 is TGCAGCGTTGAACGGGGGTACGGTAGCACAGATACGCAGTATTTT. Translated, it gives CSVERGYGSTDTQYF.

The chain combines TRBV6-5 with TRBJ2-1; 9 nucleotides line up with TRBD1. This CDR3 has 13 residues. J lost 9 bases, V lost 5 bases, and 5 bases had no gene match. The germline V gene encodes CDR1 MNHEY and CDR2 SVGAGI. The CDR3 region is CASSGGTGTEQFF. The CDR3 DNA sequence: TGTGCCAGCAGTGGGGGGACAGGGACTGAGCAGTTCTTC.

The J gene is TRBJ1-4, the V gene TRBV27; 7 bases align to TRBD1. Germline CDR1 and CDR2: MNHEY and SMNVEV (reference sequence). The CDR3 has 14 residues. V was pared by 8 bases and J by 3 bases, with 6 bases of the junction left unmatched. CDR3 bases: TGTGCCAGCGGCCACGGGACAGCTAATGAAAAACTGTTTTTT. Translation: CASGHGTANEKLFF.

This clone came up once. The chain has TRBV5-1 and TRBJ1-1, with D possibly TRBD1 on 5 matching bases. The CDR3 is 13 amino acids. The ends were cut back, 4 bases at V and 1 base at J, with 8 bases in the middle. CDR1 is SGHRS, CDR2 YFSETQ, per germline. CDR3 sequence (DNA): TGCGCCAGCAGCGGGGGGAGGAACACTGAAGCTTTCTTT. Translated: CASSGGRNTEAFF.

This rearrangement joins TRBV27 to TRBJ2-7, with D possibly being TRBD1 (6 bases). The ends were cut back, 5 bases at V and 2 bases at J, with 16 bases in the middle. Germline V gene lookup returns CDR1 MNHEY and CDR2 SMNVEV (reference sequence). CDR3 size: 15 residues. The CDR3 region is CASSPLGSGAYEQYF. The CDR3 DNA reads as TGTGCCAGCAGTCCTCTGGGCTCAGGGGCCTACGAGCAGTACTTC.

The CDR3 region has the DNA TGTGCCAGCAGCCAGGGACTAGCGGGGGGCCGGGGCAAAAACATTCAGTACTTC. Its translation: CASSQGLAGGRGKNIQYF. The rearrangement uses TRBV5-4 and TRBJ2-4; 15 bases line up with TRBD2. CDR3 length: 18 residues. Germline CDR1 and CDR2: SGHNT and YYREEE (reference sequence). V shed 4 bases, J shed 3 bases, and the junction held 8 bases outside the gene matches.

This chain connects TRBV4-2 to TRBJ2-5; 15 bases map to TRBD2. The DNA end lines up better with TRBJ2-7; the J call may be wrong. Germline assignment: CDR1 LGHNA and CDR2 YNFKEQ. The CDR3 has 17 residues. Here the CDR3 reads CASSQSGLAGGTYEQYF. CDR3 coding DNA: TGTGCCAGCAGCCAATCGGGACTAGCGGGAGGAACGTACGAGCAGTACTTC.

The V and J genes are TRBV4-1 and TRBJ2-4; tentatively, D is TRBD2 (6 bases). The CDR3 runs to 17 residues. From germline, CDR1 is MGHRA and CDR2 YSYEKL. V lost 0 bases to trimming and J lost 9 bases, with 21 bases between them. The CDR3 here is CASSQDGAGLNLGIQYF. Written as DNA, the CDR3 is TGCGCCAGCAGCCAAGATGGGGCGGGGTTGAATCTGGGCATTCAGTACTTC.

This chain uses TRBV9 with TRBJ2-7, with 8 bases lining up with TRBD2. The CDR3 runs to 14 residues. Germline trimming cut 3 bases from V and 0 bases from J; bases unmatched to any gene: 2. Germline V gives CDR1 SGDLS, CDR2 YYNGEE. CDR3 loop: CASSEGTSSYEQYF. CDR3 nucleotide sequence: TGTGCCAGCAGCGAGGGGACTAGCTCCTACGAGCAGTACTTC.

CDR3 coding DNA: TGTGCCAGCAGCCCCCAGGGTCAGGCCAACACTGAAGCTTTCTTT. It codes for CASSPQGQANTEAFF. The chain joins TRBV6-6 to TRBJ1-1, with TRBD1 as a possible D gene (5 bases). CDR1 is MNHNY, CDR2 SVGAGI, per germline (reference sequence). CDR3 length: 15 residues. V was pared by 6 bases and J by 2 bases, with 16 bases between.

Comments on this clone: The junction departs from the called germline gene at one end, perhaps through a read error. The chain uses TRBV9 and TRBJ1-1; D may be TRBD1 (6 bases). CDR1 is SGDLS, CDR2 YYNGEE, per germline. This CDR3 is 12 amino acids long. As DNA, the CDR3 is TGTGCCAGCAGCGGAGCCGACAGGCCGGCGTTTTTT. It codes for CASSGADRPAFF.

As concerns this clone: At one boundary the junction diverges from the germline segment, which might be a read error. V is TRBV5-6 and J is TRBJ2-2; D gene uncertain. Germline values: CDR1 SGHDT, CDR2 YYEEEE. The CDR3 runs 13 residues. CDR3 protein: CATSVSNTGELFF. DNA of the CDR3: TGTGCCACCAGCGTCTCGAACACCGGGGAGCTGTTTTTT.